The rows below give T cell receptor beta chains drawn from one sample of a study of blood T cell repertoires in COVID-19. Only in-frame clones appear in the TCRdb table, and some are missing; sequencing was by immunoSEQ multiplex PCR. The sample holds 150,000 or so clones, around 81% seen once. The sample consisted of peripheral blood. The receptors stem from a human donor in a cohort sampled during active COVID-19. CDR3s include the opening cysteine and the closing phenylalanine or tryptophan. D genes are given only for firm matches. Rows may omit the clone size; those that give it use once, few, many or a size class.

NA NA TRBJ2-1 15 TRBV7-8 CASSFLQSSYNEQFF TGTGCCAGCAGCTTTTTACAGAGCTCCTACAATGAGCAGTTCTTC
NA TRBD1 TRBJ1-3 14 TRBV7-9 CASSTGTDGNTIYF TGTGCCAGCAGCACCGGGACAGATGGAAACACCATATATTTT
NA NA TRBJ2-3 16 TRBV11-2 CASSLGQTYSTDTQYF TGTGCCAGCAGCTTAGGGCAGACTTATAGCACAGATACGCAGTATTTT
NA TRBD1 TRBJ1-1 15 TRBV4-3 CASSQRDRGGTEAFF TGCGCCAGCAGCCAGCGGGACAGGGGAGGCACTGAAGCTTTCTTT
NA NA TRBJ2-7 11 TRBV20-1 CSARGIHEQYF TGCAGTGCTAGAGGTATCCACGAGCAGTACTTC
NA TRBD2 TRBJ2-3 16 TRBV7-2 CASSPGTSRGTDTQYF TGTGCCAGCAGCCCCGGGACTAGCAGGGGCACAGATACGCAGTATTTT
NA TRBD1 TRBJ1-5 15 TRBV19 CASSIGTGEHQPQHF TGTGCCAGTAGTATAGGGACAGGGGAACATCAGCCCCAGCATTTT
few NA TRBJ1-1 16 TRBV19 CASIHPRTDLNTEAFF TGTGCCAGTATCCACCCCAGGACAGATCTGAACACTGAAGCTTTCTTT
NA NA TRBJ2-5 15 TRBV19 CASREFGQGQETQYF TGTGCCAGTAGGGAGTTTGGGCAGGGACAAGAGACCCAGTACTTC
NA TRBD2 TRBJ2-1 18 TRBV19 CASSGLAGGPSSTGEQFF TGTGCCAGTAGCGGACTAGCGGGAGGGCCATCATCCACAGGTGAGCAGTTCTTC
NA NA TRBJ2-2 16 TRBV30 CAWSGAAGLNTGELFF TGTGCCTGGAGCGGAGCTGCGGGATTGAACACCGGGGAGCTGTTTTTT
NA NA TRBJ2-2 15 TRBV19 CASSFSTGLTGELFF TGTGCCAGTAGCTTCTCGACAGGCCTCACCGGGGAGCTGTTTTTT
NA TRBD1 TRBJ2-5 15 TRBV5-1 CASSSWTGGQETQYF TGCGCCAGCAGTTCCTGGACAGGCGGCCAAGAGACCCAGTACTTC
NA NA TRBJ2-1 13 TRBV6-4 CASSELGLGEQFF TGTGCCAGCAGTGAACTAGGGCTTGGTGAGCAGTTCTTC
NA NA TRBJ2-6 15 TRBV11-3 CASSSSPSGANVLTF TGTGCCAGCAGCTCCTCCCCCTCTGGGGCCAACGTCCTGACTTTC
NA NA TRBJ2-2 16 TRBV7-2 CASSTRRGSSTGELFF TGTGCCAGCAGCACACGTCGGGGGAGCAGCACCGGGGAGCTGTTTTTT